What follows are 5 T cell receptor beta chains derived from one specimen sequenced in a study of brain T cells in children with intractable seizures. Clones were read by immunoSEQ multiplex PCR, and TCRdb kept only the in-frame ones, dropping some. This sample carries about 320,000 clones, roughly 93% of them seen once, and the ten largest clones take 5.5% to 6%. Time point noted: blood from clinic visit 5 months post-surgery; TSC patient then seizure free. Source: peripheral blood, taken more than 4 months after surgery. Receptors were obtained from a boy in the first two years of life with tuberous sclerosis and intractable seizures.

V gene TRBV6-5 combines with J gene TRBJ1-2; D not certain. There are 13 residues in the CDR3. V lost 3 bases, J lost 1 base, and 6 bases lay in between. From germline, CDR1 is MNHEY and CDR2 SVGAGI. This chain's CDR3 is CASSYSGNYGYTF. The CDR3 DNA sequence: TGTGCCAGCAGTTATAGCGGTAACTATGGCTACACCTTC.

The rearrangement joins TRBV19 to TRBJ1-2; 9 bases line up with TRBD1. CDR3 length equals 15 residues. With 4 bases clipped from V and 6 bases from J, the junction kept 9 bases outside the gene matches. CDR1 and CDR2 from the germline V gene are LNHDA and SQIVND (reference sequence). This CDR3 is CASSRLPGTGNGYTF. For the CDR3, the DNA is TGTGCCAGTAGTAGACTTCCCGGGACAGGGAATGGCTACACCTTC. Using reference TRBV19 and TRBJ1-2 for the parts outside the CDR3, the full variable domain is DGGITQSPKYLFRKEGQNVTLSCEQNLNHDAMYWYRQDPGQGLRLIYYSQIVNDFQKGDIAEGYSVSREKKESFPLTVTSAQKNPTAFYLCASSRLPGTGNGYTFGSGTRLTVV.

The chain links TRBV30 to TRBJ2-7, with D perhaps TRBD2 (5 bases). CDR1 is GTSNPN and CDR2 is SVGIG in the germline V gene (reference sequence). The CDR3 has 14 amino acids. Between the trimmed V and J ends, which lost 0 bases and 4 bases, there was a span of 13 bases. The chain's CDR3 is CAWSVPAVIYEQYF. In DNA, the CDR3 is TGTGCCTGGAGTGTCCCAGCGGTTATTTACGAGCAGTACTTC.

This chain connects TRBV6-5 to TRBJ2-2, with TRBD2 matching over 9 bases. V gave up 4 bases and J gave up 5 bases; unmatched junction bases: 2. This CDR3 contains 14 residues. The germline V gene has CDR1 MNHEY and CDR2 SVGAGI. The CDR3 region has the DNA TGTGCCAGCAGTTCTAGCGGGGAGACCGGGGAGCTGTTTTTT. Encoded protein: CASSSSGETGELFF.

Only a few counts were recorded for this clone. This chain links TRBV3-1 (or the pseudogene TRBV3-2) with TRBJ2-7, with D maybe TRBD2 (6 bases). Per the germline V gene, CDR1 is LGHDT and CDR2 is YNNKEL (reference sequence). CDR3 size: 15 residues. Trimming pared 5 bases from V and 2 bases from J, leaving 16 bases between. CDR3 amino acids: CASSLSPGGTYEQYF. CDR3 nucleotides: TGTGCCAGCAGCTTATCCCCCGGGGGAACCTACGAGCAGTACTTC.